The TCR beta chain under discussion was sequenced for a study of blood T cells in healthy people across ages. About the research overall: Per two T cells, template switching captured roughly one barcoded beta molecule.

General study results and limits: Any conclusive comparison of naive versus antigen-experienced cells was prevented by using unsorted PBMCs.

In the case of this clonotype: Its target is unknown.

The length of the CDR3 is 14 residues. V shed 5 bases, J shed 6 bases, and the junction held 8 bases outside the gene matches. CDR1 and CDR2 (germline): LGHDT, YNNKEL (reference sequence). A second PCR of about 7 to 12 cycles used a sample-barcoded 5' primer and a J-beta primer mix. Via MiXCR, TCRdb re-called the 5' RACE reads, giving one row per CDR3 protein. In the table there are some 640,000 distinct CDR3 sequences, less than 35% of which are singletons. The receptor was derived from a woman older than 75 in good health. V gene TRBV3-1 combines with J gene TRBJ2-3; 7 positions match TRBD2. The sample was blood. CDR3 nucleotide sequence: TGTGCCAGCAGCGAAATAGCGGGCCGGGATACGCAGTATTTT. Encoded protein: CASSEIAGRDTQYF.